Listed below are T cell receptor beta chains from one sample, sequenced in a study of T cells in Graves' hyperthyroidism and ophthalmopathy. From the multiplex PCR reads, TCRdb called clonotypes with MiXCR, one entry per CDR3 protein. Among a few hundred thousand distinct CDR3 sequences listed, just under 15% were seen once. The source material was blood. The receptors were sampled from a woman aged 25 to 39 with Graves' hyperthyroidism. Both conserved end residues are trimmed from each CDR3. The order of the fields is J gene, V gene, CDR3 protein.

j_call: TRBJ2-7; v_call: TRBV27; cdr3_aa: ASSLSGLAIEQY
j_call: TRBJ2-7; v_call: TRBV6-5; cdr3_aa: ASSEGAFDEQY
j_call: TRBJ2-1; v_call: TRBV7-2; cdr3_aa: ASSFLSNEQF
j_call: TRBJ1-5; v_call: TRBV20-1; cdr3_aa: SASRDSNQPQH
j_call: TRBJ2-1; v_call: TRBV3-1; cdr3_aa: ASSHAGGASYNEQF
j_call: TRBJ2-1; v_call: TRBV11-3; cdr3_aa: ASSLGTSHNEQF
j_call: TRBJ2-2; v_call: TRBV5-1; cdr3_aa: ASSTPGLQNTGELF
j_call: TRBJ2-2; v_call: TRBV6-4; cdr3_aa: ASSDGVDTGELF
j_call: TRBJ1-2; v_call: TRBV5-1; cdr3_aa: ASSLEAGYARQYGYT
j_call: TRBJ2-3; v_call: TRBV28; cdr3_aa: ASGDLGTQY
j_call: TRBJ2-7; v_call: TRBV12-3/TRBV12-4; cdr3_aa: ASSITGTSGSYEQY
j_call: TRBJ2-1; v_call: TRBV30; cdr3_aa: AWSVLEVVPYYEQF
j_call: TRBJ1-5; v_call: TRBV11-2; cdr3_aa: ASSLRGAGNQPQH
j_call: TRBJ2-7; v_call: TRBV20-1; cdr3_aa: SASLLIAGGYEQY
j_call: TRBJ2-1; v_call: TRBV4-1; cdr3_aa: ASSQDPSGAYNEQF
j_call: TRBJ1-4; v_call: TRBV9; cdr3_aa: ASSPQDRRINEKLF
j_call: TRBJ2-6; v_call: TRBV27; cdr3_aa: ASSFLGTSGANVLT
j_call: TRBJ2-3; v_call: TRBV7-2; cdr3_aa: ASSPDKGARGTDTQY
j_call: TRBJ2-3; v_call: TRBV3-1; cdr3_aa: ASSYGTHGDTQY
j_call: TRBJ2-1; v_call: TRBV29-1; cdr3_aa: SVDSSSSGNYDEQF
j_call: TRBJ2-5; v_call: TRBV10-3; cdr3_aa: AISVIGGQDAAQY
j_call: TRBJ2-7; v_call: TRBV6-1; cdr3_aa: ASSPDLGRAYEQY
j_call: TRBJ1-1; v_call: TRBV7-9; cdr3_aa: ASHENTEAF
j_call: TRBJ2-1; v_call: TRBV4-2; cdr3_aa: ASSSGTRQF
j_call: TRBJ2-7; v_call: TRBV10-3; cdr3_aa: AISDRGGVDEQY
j_call: TRBJ2-3; v_call: TRBV2; cdr3_aa: ASSEVSTDTQY
j_call: TRBJ2-5; v_call: TRBV15; cdr3_aa: ATSREGPGGETQY